This T cell receptor (beta chain) emerged from a study of T cells in Graves' hyperthyroidism and ophthalmopathy (dated by TCRdb to the late 2010s). In terms of the full investigation: Peripheral blood samples were taken at initial diagnosis, before any treatment was given. For training and testing, the 100 or so patients in the discovery cohort were randomly divided in a 7:3 ratio. The study also compared thyroid tissue and blood T-cell repertoires from five or six Graves' hyperthyroidism patients. Prospective prediction of ophthalmopathy was tested in an independent validation cohort consisting of under 20 hyperthyroidism patients and over 15 patients who later progressed to ophthalmopathy. The paper describes TCR Vbeta CDR3 sequencing of some 130 peripheral blood samples, made up of 43 ophthalmopathy patients, roughly 75 hyperthyroidism patients and 17 progressor patients. TCR V-J signatures able to tell the groups apart were searched for in a discovery cohort of 100 patients, of whom under 45 had Graves' ophthalmopathy and roughly 57 had stable Graves' hyperthyroidism. After sampling, hyperthyroidism patients received methimazole starting at 30 mg daily, and ophthalmopathy patients received high-dose intravenous methylprednisolone. The investigation overall reported the following: A model built on a 13 V-J signature distinguished ophthalmopathy from stable hyperthyroidism, reaching about 88% sensitivity and about 81% specificity in cross-validation and 80%/75% in testing. Sample size was not statistically predetermined, and blinding of investigators to group allocation was not performed. In validation, the model predicted progression to ophthalmopathy with approximately 71% sensitivity and approximately 78% specificity, a median of 6.5 months before onset. Blood samples also contained most of the expanded thyroid clonotypes (frequency above 0.001), which suggests that blood repertoires may reflect thyroid immune responses.

The TCR beta CDR3 regions were amplified from RNA transcripts. A first-round RT-PCR of the TCR CDR3 used the HTBI primer set with the Qiagen OneStep RT-PCR kit. Libraries were constructed in a second round of multiplex PCR, after which size selection and purification were carried out. Libraries were sequenced paired-end with 100 bp reads on an Illumina HiSeq2000. Per the authors' processing: SOAPnuke was used to process the raw data, removing reads that contained adapters or uncalled bases, had a mean Phred below 15, or lacked an exact match to the constant primer or identifier. COPE v1.2.5 was used to merge the high-quality paired reads, and each unique nucleotide sequence was defined as a clonotype. MiTCR v1.1 was used to align the clonotypes against IMGT TRBV, TRBD and TRBJ reference segments. Analysis was restricted to V-J combinations with a frequency above 0.0001, which covered roughly 99% of repertoires. The TCS score was defined as the ratio of F50 (clonal expansion) to E x V (chaos), calculated using BLOSUM62-based TCRdist between CDR3 peptides within each V-J. Welch's t-statistics and random forest reduced roughly 530 V-J features to about 13, which were used in a naive Bayes classifier (R e1071). TCRdb's own reprocessing of the public reads used fastp at Q25 and MiXCR and kept productive beta chains. Rows with a matching CDR3 protein are joined into one entry that keeps the most common DNA and genes. These V and J calls rely on TCRdb rather than the paper's analysis. This sample lists approximately 590,000 distinct CDR3 sequences; around a sixth were detected once. The ten largest clonotypes hold under 8% of the sample.

V trim: 8 bases; J trim: 4 bases; unmatched bases: 9. Taken from the germline V gene (reference sequence), the CDR1 and CDR2 loops are SEHNR and FQNEAQ. The CDR3 runs 14 residues from the cysteine to the phenylalanine. Solely the CDR3 DNA is kept, with 42 bases framed from the first base. This clonotype was found many times. Its target antigen remains unknown. No base qualities exist here, and no much larger clone lies one base off it. Graves' hyperthyroidism was defined as stable when no progression to ophthalmopathy occurred over 18 months of follow-up. Hyperthyroidism patients were newly diagnosed, with disease duration under 2 months, and aged 18 to 65 years. Any patient with an uncontrolled infection, another autoimmune disease, pregnancy or lactation was excluded. Diagnoses were established on the basis of clinical symptoms, serum thyroxine and TRAb, thyroid ultrasound, and orbital computed tomography. PBMCs were isolated from about 9 ml of fresh peripheral blood by Ficoll-Paque density gradient centrifugation. Total RNA was extracted using Trizol reagent, and RNA quality was assessed on an Agilent 2100 Bioanalyzer.

The chain uses TRBV7-9 and TRBJ1-2, and 8 bases in between align with TRBD1. Sequencing was done on a sample of blood. This clonotype was sampled from a woman in her thirties with Graves' hyperthyroidism. In nucleotide form, the sequence is TGTGCCAGCTGTGACAGGGGCATTGGCTATGGCTACACCTTC. Translated, this gives CASCDRGIGYGYTF.